The 24 T cell receptor beta chains presented below share a single source sample, sequenced in a study of spatial heterogeneity in lung cancer. Study outcomes and limitations: Tumor mutation counts were tracked by expanded intratumoral alpha and beta TCR counts.

A single record per CDR3 protein comes from TCRdb applying MiXCR to the 5' RACE reads. This sample carries about 6,900 distinct CDR3 sequences, 10% to 15% of them seen once, and the ten largest clones take 22%. Indicated time point: sample taken at primary tumor resection. These receptors have no identified antigens. The sample consisted of lung tumor tissue, taken at surgery. The receptors were sampled from a male donor with early-stage non-small cell lung cancer.

By share, this clonotype ranks as medium-sized. Because the library targeted alpha chains, this beta chain is an off-target read whose size means little. The chain has TRBV7-9 and TRBJ2-7; D ambiguous. CDR1 and CDR2 from the germline V gene are SEHNR and FQNEAQ (reference sequence). The CDR3 covers 14 residues. V was shortened by 0 bases and J by 1 base, with 7 bases between the two germline ends. CDR3: CASSLAIQSYEQYF. The CDR3 DNA is TGTGCCAGCAGCTTAGCGATACAGTCCTACGAGCAGTACTTC.

This clonotype was detected many times. The library was designed around alpha chains, so this beta chain is a stray read whose abundance carries little weight. The chain is built from TRBV27 and TRBJ2-7; 13 nucleotides agree with TRBD2. V shed 6 bases, J shed 3 bases, and the junction held 2 bases outside the gene matches. The germline V gene encodes CDR1 MNHEY and CDR2 SMNVEV (reference sequence). The CDR3 has 14 amino acids. The CDR3 nucleotides are TGTGCCAGCAGCCGGACTAGCGGGAGCTACGAGCAGTACTTC. It translates to CASSRTSGSYEQYF.

This clonotype has a count of ten or more. This beta chain slipped into a library made for alpha chains as a stray read, so its size is not meaningful. V gene TRBV6-5 combines with J gene TRBJ2-6; 10 bases map to TRBD1. Germline assignment: CDR1 MNHEY and CDR2 SVGAGI. This CDR3 spans 17 amino acids. V was clipped by 5 bases and J by 1 base; unmatched bases: 5. CDR3 DNA: TGTGCCAGCAGTCGCGGGACAGGGGTATCTGGGGCCAACGTCCTGACTTTC. Translation gives CASSRGTGVSGANVLTF.

On this clonotype itself: Since the library was made to target alpha chains, this beta chain is a stray read and its abundance is not meaningful. The chain's CDR3 is CASSWTTNSPQYF. The CDR3 DNA reads TGTGCCAGCAGCTGGACTACTAATAGTCCCCAGTACTTC. This chain connects TRBV7-2 to TRBJ2-5; D perhaps matches TRBD2 (6 bases). Germline-derived CDR1 and CDR2 are SGHTA and FQGNSA. The CDR3 covers 13 residues. V shed 4 bases and J shed 9 bases, with 15 bases lying between them.

This clonotype was picked up many times. This beta chain slipped into a library made for alpha chains as a stray read, so its size is not meaningful. CDR3 DNA: TGTGCCAGCAGCGTAGGACCCAACCAAGAGACCCAGTACTTC. Protein: CASSVGPNQETQYF. The rearrangement joins TRBV11-3 to TRBJ2-5; D is unresolved. The germline CDR1 and CDR2 sequences are SGHNT and YENEEA. Trimming took 5 bases from V and 0 from J, leaving 10 bases between them. The CDR3 sequence is 14 residues long.

Points on this clonotype: Because this beta chain is a stray read in a library intended to capture alpha chains, its abundance should not be given much weight. The chain carries TRBV10-3 and TRBJ2-1; 11 nucleotides agree with TRBD2. There are 15 residues in the CDR3. V shed 6 bases and J 3 bases; nucleotides not matched to a gene: 4. Germline values: CDR1 ENHRY, CDR2 SYGVKD. CDR3 sequence: CAISQTSGIYNEQFF. Written as DNA, the CDR3 is TGTGCCATCAGCCAGACTAGCGGGATCTACAATGAGCAGTTCTTC.

This clonotype was counted at least ten times. This beta chain lies outside the target of a library built for alpha chains; its clone size means little. V gene TRBV2 combines with J gene TRBJ2-7; no clear D. The germline V gene encodes CDR1 SNHLY and CDR2 FYNNEI. The V end was cut by 10 bases, the J end by 0 bases, with 13 bases between. The CDR3 contains 13 residues. CDR3 residues: CATELDGSYEQYF. The CDR3, as DNA: TGTGCCACTGAATTGGACGGCTCCTACGAGCAGTACTTC.

This clonotype was observed at least ten times. This beta chain came through as a stray read in a library set up for alpha chains, and its size says little. The chain carries TRBV5-1 and TRBJ2-1, with D perhaps TRBD2 (6 bases). V lost 9 bases and J 5 bases, leaving 21 bases between the germline ends. Germline assignment: CDR1 SGHRS and CDR2 YFSETQ. The CDR3 consists of 15 residues. The CDR3 DNA sequence: TGCGCCATCCCTGGGGGTTTCTGGAGGGACAATGAGCAGTTCTTC. Amino acid sequence: CAIPGGFWRDNEQFF.

This clonotype was counted at least ten times. The size of this beta chain means little, since it is a stray read in a library made for alpha chains. The chain recombines TRBV5-1 with TRBJ2-5; D remains ambiguous. V lost 0 bases and J lost 0, with 0 bases in between. The CDR3 length is 12 residues. The V gene's germline CDR1 is SGHRS and CDR2 YFSETQ. DNA for the CDR3: TGCGCCAGCAGCTTGGACCAAGAGACCCAGTACTTC. This gives the protein CASSLDQETQYF. The full variable domain, rest sourced from reference TRBV5-1 and TRBJ2-5, is KAGVTQTPRYLIKTRGQQVTLSCSPISGHRSVSWYQQTPGQGLQFLFEYFSETQRNKGNFPGRFSGRQFSNSRSEMNVSTLELGDSALYLCASSLDQETQYFGPGTRLLVL.

This clonotype was recorded at least ten times. With the library built for alpha chains, this beta chain is off target and its frequency is not meaningful. The chain has TRBV6-6 and TRBJ1-1, with D possibly matching TRBD1 (5 bases). Germline values: CDR1 MNHNY, CDR2 SVGAGI (reference sequence). This CDR3 region has 14 residues. Trimming left V 4 bases short and J 4 bases short, with 13 bases between. CDR3 region: CASSSVSGGTEAFF. The CDR3 DNA reads as TGTGCCAGCAGTTCCGTTTCGGGGGGCACTGAAGCTTTCTTT.

This clonotype was detected only a few times. This beta chain is a stray read from a library made for alpha chains; its abundance is not meaningful. V and J are TRBV28 and TRBJ2-3, with 8 bases identical to TRBD1. The CDR3 covers 16 residues. The V gene's germline CDR1 is MDHEN and CDR2 SYDVKM. The ends lost 6 bases at V and 7 bases at J; junction bases unmatched: 15. CDR3 sequence (DNA): TGTGCCAGCAGGGGGGACAAGACAGGGGCGAGTAATACGCAGTATTTT. Translating it yields CASRGDKTGASNTQYF.

Turning to this clonotype: This beta chain appears as a stray read in a library generated for alpha chains; its size is not informative. The V call is TRBV18, the J call TRBJ2-3, with 10 bases identical to TRBD1. The germline V gene has CDR1 KGHSH and CDR2 LQKENI. This CDR3 comprises 14 residues. V lost 4 bases to trimming and J lost 4 bases; unmatched junction nucleotides: 2. This chain's CDR3 is CASSQGTGADTQYF. In nucleotides, the CDR3 is TGTGCCAGCTCACAAGGGACAGGGGCAGATACGCAGTATTTT.

Turning to this clonotype: This beta chain appears as a stray read in a library generated for alpha chains; its size is not informative. V usage is TRBV4-3 and J usage is TRBJ1-1, with D uncertain. The CDR3 covers 14 residues. The germline V gene has CDR1 LGHNA and CDR2 YSLEER. The ends were cut back, 0 bases at V and 4 bases at J, with 9 bases in the middle. The CDR3: CASSQDIFGTEAFF. The CDR3 DNA sequence: TGCGCCAGCAGCCAAGATATTTTTGGCACTGAAGCTTTCTTT.

Within the sample, this clonotype is medium-sized. This beta chain turned up in a library designed for alpha chains; as an off-target read, its abundance says little. This CDR3 is CASSRPGQGSIEQYF. The CDR3 DNA reads as TGTGCCAGCAGTCGGCCGGGACAGGGGTCGATCGAGCAGTACTTC. This chain uses TRBV6-2 or TRBV6-3 with TRBJ2-7; 10 positions match TRBD1. J lost 6 bases, V lost 5 bases, and 10 bases had no gene match. The CDR3 spans 15 residues. Germline V gives CDR1 MNHEY, CDR2 SVGEGT.

This clonotype was seen many times. Little can be read into the size of this beta chain, an off-target read in a library designed for alpha chains. The chain joins TRBV7-6 to TRBJ2-1; TRBD2 aligns across 13 bases. V was clipped by 5 bases and J by 6 bases; unmatched bases: 7. This CDR3 has 16 residues. The V gene's germline CDR1 is SGHVS and CDR2 FNYEAQ. CDR3 in DNA: TGTGCCAGCAGCCCAGGACTAGCGGGAGCTCGCAATGAGCAGTTCTTC. Its protein product is CASSPGLAGARNEQFF.

By share, this clonotype counts as medium-sized. For a library built for alpha chains, this beta chain is a stray read; little rests on its size. This chain connects TRBV2 to TRBJ1-1; possibly TRBD1 for D (6 bases). This CDR3 spans 14 amino acids. Per the germline V gene, CDR1 is SNHLY and CDR2 is FYNNEI. Trimming took off 6 bases at V and 4 bases at J, with 15 bases between the two ends. The CDR3 DNA follows: TGTGCCAGCAGCCCCGACGGGGGCGGCACTGAAGCTTTCTTT. This encodes CASSPDGGGTEAFF.

Within the sample, this clonotype is medium-sized. Within a library made for alpha chains, this beta chain is off target, and its count is uninformative. V is TRBV6-1 and J is TRBJ2-1, with D perhaps being TRBD1 or TRBD2 (6 bases each). In germline, CDR1 is MNHNS, CDR2 SASEGT. The CDR3 loop spans 12 amino acids. V was shortened by 6 bases and J by 9 bases, with 12 bases between the two germline ends. The CDR3 region has the DNA TGTGCCAGCAGCACCGGGGGCCGTGAGCAGTTCTTC. This codes for CASSTGGREQFF.

This clonotype showed up many times. The size of this beta chain means little, since it is a stray read in a library made for alpha chains. This chain connects TRBV6-5 to TRBJ2-1; 7 bases agree with TRBD2. The CDR3 contains 16 residues. CDR1 and CDR2 from the germline V gene are MNHEY and SVGAGI. Germline trimming cut 2 bases from V and 9 bases from J; bases unmatched to any gene: 13. The CDR3 region is CASSYGGAGRAFEQFF. DNA for the CDR3: TGTGCCAGCAGTTACGGAGGAGCGGGGAGGGCCTTTGAGCAGTTCTTC.

Points on this clonotype: The library was prepared for alpha chains; this beta chain is a stray read, so its frequency means little. The chain carries TRBV5-6 and TRBJ2-3; D call uncertain. This CDR3 is 13 amino acids long. Trimming left V 2 bases short and J 9 bases short, with 13 bases between. Germline lookup yields CDR1 SGHDT and CDR2 YYEEEE. CDR3 sequence reads: CASSFALDETQYF. In DNA, the CDR3 is TGTGCCAGCAGCTTTGCTTTAGATGAAACGCAGTATTTT.

Many counts were recorded for this clonotype. This beta chain is off target for a library built for alpha chains, so its abundance means little. The chain joins TRBV6-5 to TRBJ2-2, with 9 bases fitting TRBD1. The CDR3 covers 15 residues. V trimming: 0 bases; J trimming: 7 bases; junction bases outside the gene matches: 3. Per germline, CDR1 MNHEY and CDR2 SVGAGI. The CDR3 nucleotides are TGTGCCAGCAGTTACTCGGGGACAGGGAACGGGGAGCTGTTTTTT. Its translation: CASSYSGTGNGELFF.

A remark on this clonotype: The library was prepared for alpha chains; this beta chain is a stray read, so its frequency means little. The rearrangement links TRBV7-2 to TRBJ2-5; D might be TRBD1 (6 bases). V shed 5 bases and J shed 0 bases, with 10 bases lying between them. Germline CDR1 SGHTA, CDR2 FQGNSA. The CDR3 has 14 amino acids. The CDR3 DNA is TGTGCCAGCAGCCCAGGGACAAACCAAGAGACCCAGTACTTC. Translated: CASSPGTNQETQYF.

By share, this clonotype ranks as medium-sized. This beta chain is a stray read from a library made for alpha chains; its abundance is not meaningful. The chain combines TRBV29-1 with TRBJ2-5; 11 bases match TRBD2. CDR3 size: 15 residues. J gave up 0 bases and V 7 bases, and 7 bases lay outside the gene matches. The germline CDR1 and CDR2 sequences are SQVTM and ANQGSEA. The CDR3 spells CSARPTSGNQETQYF. CDR3 coding DNA: TGCAGCGCCCGACCGACTAGCGGGAACCAAGAGACCCAGTACTTC.

This clonotype has ten or more counts. A library prepared for alpha chains yielded this beta chain as an off-target read; its size is of little meaning. The gene calls are TRBV11-2 and TRBJ2-4, with 7 nucleotides matching TRBD1. The CDR3 spans 15 residues. V dropped 5 bases and J dropped 1; count of bases not matched to a gene: 5. CDR1 and CDR2 (germline): SGHAT, FQNNGV. The CDR3 sequence is CASSPSTGAKNIQYF. Here the CDR3 DNA reads TGTGCCAGCAGCCCGTCGACAGGGGCCAAAAACATTCAGTACTTC.

On this clonotype itself: The size of this beta chain means little, since it is a stray read in a library made for alpha chains. The chain combines TRBV9 with TRBJ2-3; TRBD1 might be the D (6 bases). Trimming removed 3 bases from V and 0 bases from J, with 11 bases in between. The CDR3 has 15 residues. Looked up from germline, CDR1 is SGDLS and CDR2 is YYNGEE. The CDR3 nucleotides read TGTGCCAGCAGCGCGACAGGCTACAGCACAGATACGCAGTATTTT. Its protein product is CASSATGYSTDTQYF.